The T cell receptor (beta chain) described here comes from a study of blood T cell repertoires in COVID-19. Libraries were prepared by immunoSEQ multiplex PCR; TCRdb keeps only in-frame clonotypes and omits some of them. The sample has 100,000 to 120,000 clones, 70% to 90% seen once; the top ten hold roughly 4.4%. CDR1 and CDR2 (germline): ENHRY, SYGVKD. Trimming took 11 bases from V and 0 from J, leaving 11 bases between them. The CDR3 extends over 12 amino acids. J is TRBJ2-7 and V is TRBV10-3; D uncertain. This TCR was sampled from a woman in her 50s with acute or convalescent COVID-19. The sample was peripheral blood. The CDR3 reads CAANTNSYEQYF. CDR3 coding DNA: TGTGCCGCTAATACTAACTCCTACGAGCAGTACTTC.